This note documents a single T cell receptor beta chain sequence. Its antigen is unidentified. This sample is drawn from a study of radiotherapy plus CTLA-4 blockade in lung cancer. About the research overall: There were objective responses in approximately 19% of patients, and more than 30% had disease control.

Libraries were prepared by immunoSEQ multiplex PCR; TCRdb keeps only in-frame clonotypes and omits some of them. The profile shows roughly 130,000 clones, 85% to 90% of them singletons. CDR1 and CDR2 (germline): SQVTM, ANQGSEA. This CDR3 contains 13 residues. V lost 4 bases and J lost 10; bases outside the gene matches: 9. Study-wide points: Alongside interferon-beta, early blood T cell clone dynamics were reportedly the best predictor of response. Once radiotherapy plus ipilimumab had been given, TCR clones derived from tumor expanded in blood.

The study gave focal radiation plus ipilimumab CTLA-4 blockade to patients with chemo-refractory metastatic non-small-cell lung cancer. The sequence derives from a human donor with non-small cell lung cancer that progressed on radiotherapy plus ipilimumab. This specimen was peripheral blood, taken from a patient treated with radiotherapy plus ipilimumab. The V gene is TRBV29-1, the J gene TRBJ2-1, with TRBD1 matching 8 bases. In DNA form, the CDR3 reads TGCAGCGTTGCCAGGGGGCGCATCGGGGAGCAGTTCTTC. Translated: CSVARGRIGEQFF.